These 20 T cell receptor beta chains were sequenced from one sample in a study of shared clonotypes between healthy human individuals. Generated by immunoSEQ multiplex PCR, the TCRdb table keeps only in-frame clones and is missing some. The table includes 2 million to 3 million clones, over 85% detected once. The sample consisted of naive CD4+ T cells from PBMCs. The subset here: CD45RA+ positively selected. The receptor set was obtained from a man younger than 30 in good health. Some clones in this sample may be carry-over from other donors' samples.

This chain connects TRBV28 to TRBJ2-7, with TRBD2 as a possible D gene (6 bases). The CDR3 spans 16 residues. Germline CDR1 reads MDHEN; CDR2 reads SYDVKM. The V end lost 5 bases, the J end lost 0 bases, and 17 bases lay between the germline ends. CDR3 sequence reads: CASSDPRRDFSYEQYF. Here the CDR3 DNA reads TGTGCCAGCAGTGACCCTCGCCGGGACTTCTCCTACGAGCAGTACTTC. The whole variable domain, remainder taken from reference TRBV28 and TRBJ2-7, is DVKVTQSSRYLVKRTGEKVFLECVQDMDHENMFWYRQDPGLGLRLIYFSYDVKMKEKGDIPEGYSVSREKKERFSLILESASTNQTSMYLCASSDPRRDFSYEQYFGPGTRLTVT.

The chain recombines TRBV28 with TRBJ1-5, with unresolved D. The CDR3 is 17 residues long. Trimming stripped 5 bases from V and 3 bases from J, with 20 bases between. Germline values: CDR1 MDHEN, CDR2 SYDVKM. The CDR3 DNA reads TGTGCCAGCAGTCCCCTGCGCAGGCCGAACGTCAATCAGCCCCAGCATTTT. This codes for CASSPLRRPNVNQPQHF. Filled out from reference TRBV28 and TRBJ1-5, the complete variable domain reads DVKVTQSSRYLVKRTGEKVFLECVQDMDHENMFWYRQDPGLGLRLIYFSYDVKMKEKGDIPEGYSVSREKKERFSLILESASTNQTSMYLCASSPLRRPNVNQPQHFGDGTRLSIL.

V and J are TRBV4-1 and TRBJ2-3; perhaps D is TRBD1 or TRBD2 (5 bases each). The V end was cut by 8 bases, the J end by 0 bases, with 15 bases between. Germline V gene sequence: CDR1 MGHRA, CDR2 YSYEKL. The CDR3 extends over 15 amino acids. The CDR3 nucleotides read TGCGCCAGCCTCGGGACGGCAGCTAGCACAGATACGCAGTATTTT. Translating gives CASLGTAASTDTQYF.

This rearrangement joins TRBV4-3 to TRBJ2-1, with D possibly being TRBD2 (7 bases). CDR1 and CDR2 (germline): LGHNA, YSLEER. The V gene lost 1 base and the J gene lost 0 bases, with 25 bases spanning the gap. The CDR3 has 21 amino acids. The CDR3 region is CASSQVGRGQVAPSSYNEQFF. DNA for the CDR3: TGCGCCAGCAGCCAAGTGGGGAGGGGACAAGTAGCACCCAGCTCCTACAATGAGCAGTTCTTC.

The chain is built from TRBV5-1 and TRBJ2-3; D may correspond to TRBD1 or TRBD2 (6 bases each). In germline, CDR1 is SGHRS, CDR2 YFSETQ. This CDR3 region has 18 residues. With 0 bases removed from V and 0 bases from J, the gap between germline ends came to 17 bases. The CDR3 loop is CASSLVPGAGASTDTQYF. CDR3 bases: TGCGCCAGCAGCTTGGTGCCGGGGGCTGGGGCTAGCACAGATACGCAGTATTTT. The whole variable domain, filled in from reference TRBV5-1 and TRBJ2-3, reads KAGVTQTPRYLIKTRGQQVTLSCSPISGHRSVSWYQQTPGQGLQFLFEYFSETQRNKGNFPGRFSGRQFSNSRSEMNVSTLELGDSALYLCASSLVPGAGASTDTQYFGPGTRLTVL.

This chain uses TRBV6-1 with TRBJ2-5; D not certain. Trimming took off 7 bases at V and 2 bases at J, with 8 bases between the two ends. This CDR3 is 12 amino acids long. CDR1 and CDR2 (germline): MNHNS, SASEGT. CDR3 nucleotides: TGTGCCAGCAAACACGGACAAGAGACCCAGTACTTC. Protein product: CASKHGQETQYF.

The chain carries TRBV11-2 and TRBJ2-7, with 7 bases that match TRBD1. The V gene end was trimmed by 3 bases and the J gene end by 1 base; junction bases not matched to a gene: 6. CDR3 length: 15 amino acids. Germline values: CDR1 SGHAT, CDR2 FQNNGV. The CDR3 region has the DNA TGTGCCAGCAGCTTCGGGACAGCGAGGTCCTACGAGCAGTACTTC. Its translation: CASSFGTARSYEQYF.

This rearrangement joins TRBV28 to TRBJ2-1, with D perhaps TRBD1 (6 bases). The CDR3 consists of 16 residues. Trimming stripped 3 bases from V and 4 bases from J, with 16 bases between. CDR1 is MDHEN, CDR2 SYDVKM, per germline. The CDR3 region is CASSLGTRGLYNEQFF. In DNA form, the CDR3 reads TGTGCCAGCAGTTTGGGAACCAGGGGATTATACAATGAGCAGTTCTTC.

V usage is TRBV5-1 and J usage is TRBJ1-3; D is possibly TRBD1 (6 bases). This CDR3 region has 16 residues. The V and J ends lost 5 bases and 0 bases respectively, with 15 bases between them. Germline CDR1 and CDR2: SGHRS and YFSETQ. For the CDR3, the DNA is TGCGCCAGCAGAGGGGGGCCCCCGAGCTCTGGAAACACCATATATTTT. This codes for CASRGGPPSSGNTIYF.

CDR3 region: CASSIRDRYNEQFF. Written as DNA, the CDR3 is TGTGCCAGCAGCATAAGGGACAGATACAATGAGCAGTTCTTC. J is TRBJ2-1 and V is TRBV5-4; TRBD1 aligns across 7 bases. The CDR3 has 14 amino acids. Germline CDR1 and CDR2: SGHNT and YYREEE (reference sequence). The V gene end was trimmed by 4 bases and the J gene end by 4 bases; junction bases not matched to a gene: 5.

The chain links TRBV28 to TRBJ1-1; perhaps TRBD1 as D (6 bases). Germline lookup yields CDR1 MDHEN and CDR2 SYDVKM. The V end was cut by 7 bases, the J end by 1 base, with 13 bases between. There are 14 residues in the CDR3. The CDR3 is CASTEQGRNTEAFF. Here the CDR3 DNA reads TGTGCCAGCACCGAACAGGGACGGAACACTGAAGCTTTCTTT.

V and J are TRBV4-1 and TRBJ2-2; 9 bases line up with TRBD2. The trim removed 3 bases at V and 4 bases at J, leaving 6 bases unmatched. Looked up from germline, CDR1 is MGHRA and CDR2 is YSYEKL. This CDR3 spans 16 amino acids. The DNA for the CDR3 is TGCGCCAGCAGCCAGTTAGCGGGAGACATCACCGGGGAGCTGTTTTTT. Amino acids: CASSQLAGDITGELFF.

On this clone itself: Within the sample, other DNA sequences also encode this same CDR3. J is TRBJ2-2 and V is TRBV7-3; tentatively, D is TRBD1 (6 bases). Deletions cut 1 base from V and 0 bases from J, with 9 bases between. Germline values: CDR1 SGHTA, CDR2 FQGTGA. This CDR3 is 16 amino acids long. CDR3 DNA sequence: TGTGCCAGCAGCTTAAGGGGGCCCCCGAACACCGGGGAGCTGTTTTTT. It translates to CASSLRGPPNTGELFF. Combining the CDR3 with reference TRBV7-3 and TRBJ2-2 gives the whole variable domain GAGVSQTPSNKVTEKGKYVELRCDPISGHTALYWYRQSLGQGPEFLIYFQGTGAADDSGLPNDRFFAVRPEGSVSTLKIQRTERGDSAVYLCASSLRGPPNTGELFFGEGSRLTVL.

The chain has TRBV9 and TRBJ2-2; D perhaps matches TRBD1 (5 bases). This CDR3 spans 15 amino acids. In germline, CDR1 is SGDLS, CDR2 YYNGEE. The germline V and J ends were trimmed by 2 bases and 4 bases, with 12 bases remaining between them. CDR3 loop: CASSVGAASTGELFF. In nucleotides, the CDR3 is TGTGCCAGCAGCGTTGGGGCAGCGAGCACCGGGGAGCTGTTTTTT.

This chain uses TRBV7-8 with TRBJ1-4; D may be TRBD1 (5 bases). The V and J ends lost 5 bases and 13 bases respectively, with 20 bases between them. Germline assignment: CDR1 SGHVS and CDR2 FQNEAQ. The CDR3 runs 14 residues. The CDR3 nucleotides read TGTGCCAGCAGCCCCGACACCGGGGGGGGAGGACTGTTTTTT. Its translation is CASSPDTGGGGLFF.

This chain connects TRBV7-8 to TRBJ2-1; 7 nucleotides match TRBD1. The CDR3 covers 16 residues. Germline V gene sequence: CDR1 SGHVS, CDR2 FQNEAQ. V was clipped by 5 bases and J by 3 bases; unmatched bases: 10. CDR3 amino acids: CASSLGGRAVYNEQFF. The CDR3 region has the DNA TGTGCCAGCAGCCTAGGGGGCAGGGCAGTCTACAATGAGCAGTTCTTC.

The V gene is TRBV21-1, the J gene TRBJ2-5; the table's D call, TRBD1, has no DNA check behind it. TRBV21-1 is flagged as a pseudogene. The CDR3 consists of 18 residues. Here the CDR3 reads CASKKVVWDRDDQETQYF. The CDR3 bases are TGTGCCAGCAAGAAGGTCGTTTGGGACAGGGACGACCAAGAGACCCAGTACTTC.

J is TRBJ2-2 and V is TRBV5-1; D is undetermined. V lost 2 bases and J 1 base, leaving 9 bases between the germline ends. The CDR3 is 15 amino acids. CDR1 and CDR2 (germline): SGHRS, YFSETQ. CDR3 bases: TGCGCCAGCAGCTTACAGACAAGGAACACCGGGGAGCTGTTTTTT. Translated, it gives CASSLQTRNTGELFF.

This chain connects TRBV9 to TRBJ2-2, with D possibly matching TRBD2 (6 bases). The CDR3 contains 15 residues. Per germline, CDR1 SGDLS and CDR2 YYNGEE. The V end was cut by 1 base, the J end by 2 bases, with 9 bases between. The CDR3 loop reads CASSVIADNTGELFF. The CDR3 coding sequence is TGTGCCAGCAGCGTAATAGCGGATAACACCGGGGAGCTGTTTTTT.

A word on this clone: The same CDR3 is also encoded by other DNA sequences in this sample. The V gene is TRBV6-5, the J gene TRBJ1-1; D uncertain. The CDR3 contains 12 residues. The V gene's germline CDR1 is MNHEY and CDR2 SVGAGI. The V end was cut by 6 bases, the J end by 2 bases, with 7 bases between. CDR3 nucleotides: TGTGCCAGCAGGGGGTCAAACACTGAAGCTTTCTTT. Its translation: CASRGSNTEAFF.